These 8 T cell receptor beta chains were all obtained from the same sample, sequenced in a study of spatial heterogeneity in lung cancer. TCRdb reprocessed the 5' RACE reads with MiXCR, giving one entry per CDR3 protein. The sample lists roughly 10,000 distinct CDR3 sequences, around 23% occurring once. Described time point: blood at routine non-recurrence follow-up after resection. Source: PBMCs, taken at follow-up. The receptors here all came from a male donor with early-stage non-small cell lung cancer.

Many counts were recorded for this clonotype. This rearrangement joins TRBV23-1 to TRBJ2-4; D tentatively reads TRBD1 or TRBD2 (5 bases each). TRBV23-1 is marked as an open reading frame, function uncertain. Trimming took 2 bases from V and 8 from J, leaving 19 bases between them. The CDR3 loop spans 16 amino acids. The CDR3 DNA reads TGCGCCAGCAGTCAACAATTCGGGATTTCCAGGGACATTCAGTACTTC. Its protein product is CASSQQFGISRDIQYF.

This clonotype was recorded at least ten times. The CDR3 DNA sequence: TGCGCCAGCAGCTTTAGACCCGGGGTTGATCAGCCCCAGCATTTT. Amino acid sequence: CASSFRPGVDQPQHF. This sequence joins TRBV5-1 and TRBJ1-5; D is uncertain. With 2 bases removed from V and 5 bases from J, the gap between germline ends came to 14 bases. Germline V gene lookup returns CDR1 SGHRS and CDR2 YFSETQ. CDR3 length: 15 amino acids.

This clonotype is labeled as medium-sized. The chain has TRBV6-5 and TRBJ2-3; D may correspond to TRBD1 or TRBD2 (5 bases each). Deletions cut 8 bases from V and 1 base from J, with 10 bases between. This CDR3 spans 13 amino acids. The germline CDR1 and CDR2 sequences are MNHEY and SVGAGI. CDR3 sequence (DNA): TGTGCCAGCGCCCGGGGCGGCACAGATACGCAGTATTTT. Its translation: CASARGGTDTQYF.

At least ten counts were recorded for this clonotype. The CDR3 loop is CSARGRTKFYNEQFF. CDR3 in DNA: TGCAGTGCTAGAGGGAGGACGAAATTTTACAATGAGCAGTTCTTC. The V call is TRBV20-1, the J call TRBJ2-1, with D possibly matching TRBD2 (5 bases). The germline V gene has CDR1 DFQATT and CDR2 SNEGSKA (reference sequence). V was clipped by 1 base and J by 4 bases, with 14 bases between them. The length of the CDR3 is 15 residues.

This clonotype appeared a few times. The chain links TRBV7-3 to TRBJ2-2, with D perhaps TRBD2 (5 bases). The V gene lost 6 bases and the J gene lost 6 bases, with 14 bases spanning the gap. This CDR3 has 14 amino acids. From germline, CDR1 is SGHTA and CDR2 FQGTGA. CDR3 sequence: CASRRLASAGELFF. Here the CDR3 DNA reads TGTGCCAGCAGGCGTCTAGCTTCGGCCGGGGAGCTGTTTTTT.

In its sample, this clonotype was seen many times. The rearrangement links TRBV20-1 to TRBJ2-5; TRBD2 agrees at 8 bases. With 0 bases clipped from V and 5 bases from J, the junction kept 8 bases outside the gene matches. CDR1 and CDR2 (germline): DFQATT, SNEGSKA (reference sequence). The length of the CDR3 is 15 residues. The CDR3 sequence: CSARDWREVRETQYF. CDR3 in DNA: TGCAGTGCTAGAGATTGGCGGGAGGTCCGGGAGACCCAGTACTTC.

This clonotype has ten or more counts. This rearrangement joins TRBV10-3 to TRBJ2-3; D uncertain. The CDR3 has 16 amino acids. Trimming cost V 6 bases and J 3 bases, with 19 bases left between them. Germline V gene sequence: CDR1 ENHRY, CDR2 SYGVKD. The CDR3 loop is CAIRRSGPYGTDTQYF. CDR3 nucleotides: TGTGCCATCAGACGATCCGGGCCCTACGGGACAGATACGCAGTATTTT.

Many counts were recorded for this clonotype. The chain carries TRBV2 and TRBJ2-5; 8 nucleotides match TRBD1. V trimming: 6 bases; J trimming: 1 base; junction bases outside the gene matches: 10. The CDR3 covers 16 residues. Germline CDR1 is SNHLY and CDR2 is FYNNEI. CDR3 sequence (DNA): TGTGCCAGCAGCCGCCGACAGGGGAATGTCCAAGAGACCCAGTACTTC. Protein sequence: CASSRRQGNVQETQYF.